The T cell receptor (beta chain) under discussion was sequenced for a study of cytomegalovirus exposure and HLA in healthy donors. CDR1 is MDHEN, CDR2 SYDVKM, per germline. This CDR3 region has 15 residues. The V end was cut by 6 bases, the J end by 2 bases, with 15 bases between. The PCR contained 60 Vbeta and 13 Jbeta primers. Sequencing used immunoSEQ multiplex PCR; TCRdb keeps in-frame clones, though not all of them. The repertoire includes some 91,000 clones, about 75% of them detected once, and roughly 7% sits in the top ten. Each donor's status was that of a healthy bone marrow donor. The sequencing input was PBMCs. This sequence was found in a middle-aged man in good health and CMV-seropositive. The genes are TRBV28 and TRBJ2-3; TRBD2 might be the D (5 bases). The CDR3 DNA follows: TGTGCCAGCAGGAACCTCGAGGGATACACAGATACGCAGTATTTT. It codes for CASRNLEGYTDTQYF. Full variable domain (outside the CDR3, taken from reference TRBV28 and TRBJ2-3): DVKVTQSSRYLVKRTGEKVFLECVQDMDHENMFWYRQDPGLGLRLIYFSYDVKMKEKGDIPEGYSVSREKKERFSLILESASTNQTSMYLCASRNLEGYTDTQYFGPGTRLTVL.